These 31 T cell receptor beta chains share one sample of origin, sequenced in a study of T cells in Graves' hyperthyroidism and ophthalmopathy. The investigators amplified TCR beta CDR3 regions from RNA transcripts. The study used the HTBI primer set for a first-round RT-PCR of the TCR CDR3. TCRdb passed the multiplex PCR reads through MiXCR, listing each CDR3 protein once. The sample records some 580,000 distinct CDR3 sequences, more than 15% being singletons. Sample: blood. The receptors originated from a woman aged 40 to 55 with Graves' ophthalmopathy.

This clonotype was seen at least ten times. CDR3 region: CASSFKDYEQYF. CDR3 DNA: TGTGCCAGCAGTTTTAAGGACTACGAGCAGTACTTC. The chain links TRBV28 to TRBJ2-7; D uncertain. Germline-derived CDR1 and CDR2 are MDHEN and SYDVKM. CDR3 length: 12 amino acids. The V end was cut by 3 bases, the J end by 3 bases, with 6 bases between.

About this clonotype itself: At one end, the junction sequence differs from germline, possibly due to a read error. The chain is built from TRBV6-5 and TRBJ2-1; D is tentatively TRBD1 or TRBD2 (6 bases each). The CDR3 runs to 13 residues. CDR1 is MNHEY and CDR2 is SVGAGI in the germline V gene. CDR3 DNA: TGTGCCAGCAGTGACTCGGGGGAACAGGGGCAGTTCTTC. Encoded protein: CASSDSGEQGQFF.

The rearrangement joins TRBV29-1 to TRBJ2-1; D possibly corresponds to TRBD2 (5 bases). The germline V gene has CDR1 SQVTM and CDR2 ANQGSEA. The CDR3 is 13 amino acids. Trimming cost V 7 bases and J 8 bases, with 18 bases left between them. CDR3: CSAERRARDEQFF. In DNA form, the CDR3 reads TGCAGCGCGGAACGGCGGGCAAGAGATGAGCAGTTCTTC.

This clonotype was detected once. V and J are TRBV28 and TRBJ2-2, with TRBD2 as a possible D gene (5 bases). The V gene's germline CDR1 is MDHEN and CDR2 SYDVKM. Trimming took off 5 bases at V and 6 bases at J, with 13 bases between the two ends. This CDR3 comprises 14 residues. The CDR3 sequence: CASSPAGWAGELFF. The CDR3 nucleotides read TGTGCCAGCAGTCCCGCGGGTTGGGCCGGGGAGCTGTTTTTT.

This clonotype was observed many times. V usage is TRBV29-1 and J usage is TRBJ2-3, with 12 bases lining up with TRBD1. The germline CDR1 and CDR2 sequences are SQVTM and ANQGSEA. This CDR3 contains 16 residues. V gave up 8 bases and J gave up 2 bases; unmatched junction bases: 11. The CDR3 region is CSIFSGTGGPTDTQYF. In DNA form, the CDR3 reads TGCAGCATCTTCTCCGGGACAGGGGGCCCCACAGATACGCAGTATTTT.

This clonotype was recorded a few times. The chain joins TRBV2 to TRBJ1-5, with D possibly being TRBD1 (6 bases). Germline CDR1 is SNHLY and CDR2 is FYNNEI. The CDR3 has 14 amino acids. V lost 6 bases to trimming and J lost 5 bases, with 14 bases between them. For the CDR3, the DNA is TGTGCCAGCAGATCAGGGGCAGGGGATCAGCCCCAGCATTTT. Encoded protein: CASRSGAGDQPQHF.

The chain combines TRBV5-1 with TRBJ2-5; TRBD1 or TRBD2 may be the D gene (5 bases each). Germline V gene data show CDR1 as SGHRS and CDR2 as YFSETQ. This CDR3 has 15 residues. V lost 3 bases to trimming and J lost 5 bases, with 17 bases between them. CDR3 sequence (DNA): TGCGCCAGCAGCTCCCGGGACGGTTGGTCGGAGACCCAGTACTTC. Translating it yields CASSSRDGWSETQYF.

This clonotype was recorded a few times. The chain links TRBV6-2 or TRBV6-3 to TRBJ2-3; TRBD1 aligns across 9 bases. Per the germline V gene, CDR1 is MNHEY and CDR2 is SVGEGT. The CDR3 has 16 amino acids. The trim removed 2 bases at V and 2 bases at J, leaving 5 bases unmatched. The CDR3 sequence is CASSYGGQGITDTQYF. The CDR3 DNA follows: TGTGCCAGCAGTTACGGTGGACAGGGGATCACAGATACGCAGTATTTT.

This clonotype has a handful of counts. The genes are TRBV18 and TRBJ2-7; 9 bases fit TRBD2. Per the germline V gene, CDR1 is KGHSH and CDR2 is LQKENI. The V gene end was trimmed by 3 bases and the J gene end by 6 bases; junction bases not matched to a gene: 15. The CDR3 spans 17 residues. The DNA for the CDR3 is TGTGCCAGCTCACCCCGTCGCTGGGCGGGGGGGGTTTCCGAGCAGTACTTC. This sequence encodes CASSPRRWAGGVSEQYF.

This clonotype has more than one count but fewer than ten. V and J are TRBV7-9 and TRBJ1-2; no reliable D call. The length of the CDR3 is 13 residues. With 5 bases removed from V and 2 bases from J, the gap between germline ends came to 9 bases. Germline CDR1 and CDR2: SEHNR and FQNEAQ (reference sequence). CDR3 loop: CASSRTDNYGYTF. As DNA, the CDR3 is TGTGCCAGCAGCCGGACCGACAACTATGGCTACACCTTC.

The rearrangement uses TRBV29-1 and TRBJ2-4; D remains unclear. V lost 2 bases, J lost 8 bases, and 7 bases lay in between. Germline lookup yields CDR1 SQVTM and CDR2 ANQGSEA. This CDR3 is 11 amino acids long. Here the CDR3 DNA reads TGCAGCGTTGAATGGAGCTACATTCAGTACTTC. Protein sequence: CSVEWSYIQYF.

There are a few counts of this clonotype. The chain employs TRBV30 and TRBJ2-1, with TRBD2 matching over 8 bases. The junction had 4 bases not matched to a gene; V was cut back by 0 bases and J by 6 bases. Per germline, CDR1 GTSNPN and CDR2 SVGIG (reference sequence). This CDR3 is 14 amino acids long. CDR3 nucleotides: TGTGCCTGGAGTGTAGGGCTAGCGGGCAATGAGCAGTTCTTC. As protein: CAWSVGLAGNEQFF. The entire variable domain, with the rest obtained from reference TRBV30 and TRBJ2-1, is as follows: SQTIHQWPATLVQPVGSPLSLECTVEGTSNPNLYWYRQAAGRGLQLLFYSVGIGQISSEVPQNLSASRPQDRQFILSSKKLLLSDSGFYLCAWSVGLAGNEQFFGPGTRLTVL.

This clonotype showed up many times. The chain links TRBV12-3 or TRBV12-4 to TRBJ2-5; weak D call: TRBD1 (5 bases). V lost 8 bases to trimming and J lost 1 base, with 14 bases between them. The CDR3 is 14 amino acids. The CDR3 spells CASSLQELQETQYF. The CDR3 bases are TGTGCCAGCTCCCTACAGGAGCTCCAAGAGACCCAGTACTTC.

V is TRBV11-2 and J is TRBJ2-3, with 15 positions matching TRBD2. CDR3 length equals 17 residues. The junction had 7 bases not matched to a gene; V was cut back by 5 bases and J by 4 bases. Germline-derived CDR1 and CDR2 are SGHAT and FQNNGV. The CDR3 loop reads CASSRTSGGASPDTQYF. The CDR3 bases are TGTGCCAGCAGCCGGACTAGCGGGGGGGCCTCGCCAGATACGCAGTATTTT.

In this sample, this clonotype turned up a few times. J is TRBJ2-6 and V is TRBV7-9; D is uncertain. Trimming stripped 2 bases from V and 2 bases from J, with 10 bases between. The CDR3 is 16 amino acids. Germline V CDR1 and CDR2: SEHNR, FQNEAQ (reference sequence). In DNA, the CDR3 is TGTGCCAGCAGCTTATTTGGGGTCGCTGGGGCCAACGTCCTGACTTTC. It encodes CASSLFGVAGANVLTF.

The J gene is TRBJ1-1, the V gene TRBV5-1, with 8 bases lining up with TRBD1. The germline V gene encodes CDR1 SGHRS and CDR2 YFSETQ. The CDR3 consists of 15 residues. The ends lost 4 bases at V and 2 bases at J; junction bases unmatched: 7. This CDR3 reads CASSRGQVPNTEAFF. The CDR3 coding sequence is TGCGCCAGCAGCAGGGGACAGGTACCAAACACTGAAGCTTTCTTT.

A remark on this clonotype: This may arise from a read error, as a much more abundant clone is one base away. This chain links TRBV11-2 with TRBJ2-7; D may be TRBD1 (5 bases). Germline assignment: CDR1 SGHAT and CDR2 FQNNGV. The V gene lost 5 bases and the J gene lost 6 bases, with 11 bases spanning the gap. The CDR3 contains 12 residues. CDR3 nucleotides: TGTGCCAGCAGCCCGACAGTGGCCGAGCAGTACTTC. Amino acids: CASSPTVAEQYF.

This clonotype was observed at least ten times. V usage is TRBV28 and J usage is TRBJ2-1; TRBD1 matches at 7 bases. The CDR3 is 15 amino acids. CDR1 MDHEN and CDR2 SYDVKM come from the germline V gene. Trimming removed 4 bases from V and 4 bases from J; junction bases left unmatched: 7. This CDR3 is CASSWDRLKYNEQFF. The CDR3 region has the DNA TGTGCCAGCAGTTGGGACAGACTGAAGTACAATGAGCAGTTCTTC.

The chain joins TRBV7-8 to TRBJ2-3, with D unclear. The CDR3 has 16 amino acids. V gave up 2 bases and J gave up 6 bases, with 18 bases separating them. CDR1 is SGHVS and CDR2 is FQNEAQ in the germline V gene. The CDR3 DNA follows: TGTGCCAGCAGCTTAAGGCGACTGGGTTTGGGGGATACGCAGTATTTT. Residues: CASSLRRLGLGDTQYF.

This clonotype was detected ten times or more. The chain employs TRBV7-2 and TRBJ2-7; D may be TRBD1 (6 bases). The CDR3 runs 15 residues. The germline CDR1 and CDR2 sequences are SGHTA and FQGNSA. Trimming shortened V by 3 bases and J by 7 bases, and 19 bases separated the two germline ends. In nucleotides, the CDR3 is TGTGCCAGCAGCTTTTGGTCAGGGGCTAGCAGAGAGCAGTACTTC. Its protein product is CASSFWSGASREQYF.

This clonotype appeared a few times. The rearrangement uses TRBV6-6 and TRBJ2-7, with 10 bases lining up with TRBD2. CDR1 is MNHNY and CDR2 is SVGAGI in the germline V gene (reference sequence). This CDR3 is built from 16 residues. V lost 1 base and J lost 1; bases outside the gene matches: 4. CDR3 nucleotide sequence: TGTGCCAGCAGTTACTGGGCTAGCGGGAGATCCTACGAGCAGTACTTC. As protein: CASSYWASGRSYEQYF.

There are many counts of this clonotype. This chain joins TRBV18 and TRBJ2-7; D ambiguous. Germline CDR1 reads KGHSH; CDR2 reads LQKENI. The CDR3 length is 13 residues. V was pared by 2 bases and J by 0 bases, with 5 bases between. The CDR3 bases are TGTGCCAGCTCACCAACCATCTCCTACGAGCAGTACTTC. Its protein is CASSPTISYEQYF.

This clonotype occurred a few times. The chain recombines TRBV7-8 with TRBJ1-1; D is unclear. This CDR3 region has 14 residues. Trimming removed 0 bases from V and 2 bases from J, with 7 bases in between. The germline gives CDR1 SGHVS, CDR2 FQNEAQ. The CDR3 DNA reads as TGTGCCAGCAGCTTAGCAGGCGCAAACACTGAAGCTTTCTTT. Translation gives CASSLAGANTEAFF. Using reference TRBV7-8 and TRBJ1-1 for the parts outside the CDR3, the full variable domain is GAGVSQSPRYKVAKRGQDVALRCDPISGHVSLFWYQQALGQGPEFLTYFQNEAQLDKSGLPSDRFFAERPEGSVSTLKIQRTQQEDSAVYLCASSLAGANTEAFFGQGTRLTVV.

This clonotype was counted a few times. This sequence joins TRBV15 and TRBJ2-1; 14 bases are shared with TRBD2. Germline V gives CDR1 LNHNV, CDR2 YYDKDF (reference sequence). The CDR3 has 20 residues. The trim removed 0 bases at V and 1 base at J, leaving 8 bases unmatched. The CDR3 coding sequence is TGTGCCACCAGCAGAGATGTGGGACTAGCGGGAGTAAAGTCCTACAATGAGCAGTTCTTC. This codes for CATSRDVGLAGVKSYNEQFF.

This clonotype was seen ten or more times. The chain couples TRBV6-1 to TRBJ1-5; TRBD1 is a possible D gene (5 bases). The V end lost 6 bases, the J end lost 7 bases, and 13 bases lay between the germline ends. The CDR3 has 13 amino acids. Per the germline V gene, CDR1 is MNHNS and CDR2 is SASEGT. The CDR3 bases are TGTGCCAGCAGATTGGGACGCGGCCAGCCCCAGCATTTT. It is translated as CASRLGRGQPQHF.

This clonotype was recorded at least ten times. The chain employs TRBV20-1 and TRBJ2-3; TRBD1 matches at 7 bases. Germline V gene lookup returns CDR1 DFQATT and CDR2 SNEGSKA (reference sequence). V lost 3 bases to trimming and J lost 7 bases; unmatched junction nucleotides: 10. This CDR3 has 14 amino acids. CDR3 coding DNA: TGCAGTGCTAGGGCTGCCTCGACAGGGCATACGCAGTATTTT. Translating it yields CSARAASTGHTQYF.

This clonotype was recorded at least ten times. This chain uses TRBV3-1 with TRBJ2-2; D not certain. The CDR3 extends over 13 amino acids. Germline values: CDR1 LGHDT, CDR2 YNNKEL (reference sequence). The V and J ends lost 0 bases and 7 bases respectively, with 6 bases between them. CDR3 in amino acids: CASSQDRLGELFF. CDR3 nucleotides: TGTGCCAGCAGCCAAGATCGGCTCGGGGAGCTGTTTTTT.

This clonotype was detected ten times or more. The genes are TRBV6-2 or TRBV6-3 and TRBJ2-3; 9 bases are shared with TRBD2. The germline V gene encodes CDR1 MNHEY and CDR2 SVGEGT. The CDR3 consists of 16 residues. The J segment lost 6 bases and the V segment lost 5 bases, leaving 12 bases of the junction unmatched. CDR3 sequence: CASSPRGAGGLDTQYF. In DNA, the CDR3 is TGTGCCAGCAGTCCCAGGGGAGCGGGAGGTTTGGATACGCAGTATTTT.

The chain couples TRBV29-1 to TRBJ2-5; 12 nucleotides match TRBD2. The ends lost 6 bases at V and 1 base at J; junction bases unmatched: 3. CDR3 length: 14 amino acids. Germline lookup yields CDR1 SQVTM and CDR2 ANQGSEA. The CDR3 nucleotides read TGCAGCGTCGCGGGACTAGCGGGCCAAGAGACCCAGTACTTC. Translated: CSVAGLAGQETQYF.

This clonotype was found many times. This sequence joins TRBV7-8 and TRBJ1-2, with D unresolved. V lost 2 bases and J lost 0, with 10 bases in between. CDR3 length: 15 amino acids. The germline V gene has CDR1 SGHVS and CDR2 FQNEAQ. The CDR3 bases are TGTGCCAGCAGCTTATCGCCAGCCACTAACTATGGCTACACCTTC. Its protein is CASSLSPATNYGYTF.

This clonotype was found a few times. The rearrangement uses TRBV27 and TRBJ2-5; no firm D call. The germline V gene encodes CDR1 MNHEY and CDR2 SMNVEV (reference sequence). The V end was cut by 4 bases, the J end by 4 bases, with 10 bases between. CDR3 length: 13 residues. The CDR3 region is CASSSRARETQYF. The DNA for the CDR3 is TGTGCCAGCAGTTCGCGCGCCCGAGAGACCCAGTACTTC.